Below, one T cell receptor beta chain is given with its context. Time point defined: postoperative day 105 after intestinal transplantation (dayNNNN = postoperative day). This specimen comes from a study of graft-versus-host responses after intestinal transplantation. Study-wide context: Multivisceral, liver-intestinal, or isolated intestinal grafts went to recipients.

Only in-frame clones appear in the TCRdb table, and some are missing; sequencing was by immunoSEQ multiplex PCR. The table records 11,000 or so clones, roughly 90% of them present only once. CDR1 and CDR2 (germline): PRHDT, FYEKMQ (reference sequence). CDR3 length equals 14 residues. Deletions cut 0 bases from V and 5 bases from J, with 11 bases between. This sequence was found in a human patient who received an intestinal transplant, so some T cells may come from the graft donor. The chain couples TRBV13 to TRBJ2-7; weak D call: TRBD1 (5 bases). Sequences were derived from PBMCs, sampled 105 days after intestinal transplantation. CDR3 sequence: CASSLGAGLDEQYF. The CDR3 DNA reads as TGTGCCAGCAGCTTAGGCGCAGGGTTGGACGAGCAGTACTTC.